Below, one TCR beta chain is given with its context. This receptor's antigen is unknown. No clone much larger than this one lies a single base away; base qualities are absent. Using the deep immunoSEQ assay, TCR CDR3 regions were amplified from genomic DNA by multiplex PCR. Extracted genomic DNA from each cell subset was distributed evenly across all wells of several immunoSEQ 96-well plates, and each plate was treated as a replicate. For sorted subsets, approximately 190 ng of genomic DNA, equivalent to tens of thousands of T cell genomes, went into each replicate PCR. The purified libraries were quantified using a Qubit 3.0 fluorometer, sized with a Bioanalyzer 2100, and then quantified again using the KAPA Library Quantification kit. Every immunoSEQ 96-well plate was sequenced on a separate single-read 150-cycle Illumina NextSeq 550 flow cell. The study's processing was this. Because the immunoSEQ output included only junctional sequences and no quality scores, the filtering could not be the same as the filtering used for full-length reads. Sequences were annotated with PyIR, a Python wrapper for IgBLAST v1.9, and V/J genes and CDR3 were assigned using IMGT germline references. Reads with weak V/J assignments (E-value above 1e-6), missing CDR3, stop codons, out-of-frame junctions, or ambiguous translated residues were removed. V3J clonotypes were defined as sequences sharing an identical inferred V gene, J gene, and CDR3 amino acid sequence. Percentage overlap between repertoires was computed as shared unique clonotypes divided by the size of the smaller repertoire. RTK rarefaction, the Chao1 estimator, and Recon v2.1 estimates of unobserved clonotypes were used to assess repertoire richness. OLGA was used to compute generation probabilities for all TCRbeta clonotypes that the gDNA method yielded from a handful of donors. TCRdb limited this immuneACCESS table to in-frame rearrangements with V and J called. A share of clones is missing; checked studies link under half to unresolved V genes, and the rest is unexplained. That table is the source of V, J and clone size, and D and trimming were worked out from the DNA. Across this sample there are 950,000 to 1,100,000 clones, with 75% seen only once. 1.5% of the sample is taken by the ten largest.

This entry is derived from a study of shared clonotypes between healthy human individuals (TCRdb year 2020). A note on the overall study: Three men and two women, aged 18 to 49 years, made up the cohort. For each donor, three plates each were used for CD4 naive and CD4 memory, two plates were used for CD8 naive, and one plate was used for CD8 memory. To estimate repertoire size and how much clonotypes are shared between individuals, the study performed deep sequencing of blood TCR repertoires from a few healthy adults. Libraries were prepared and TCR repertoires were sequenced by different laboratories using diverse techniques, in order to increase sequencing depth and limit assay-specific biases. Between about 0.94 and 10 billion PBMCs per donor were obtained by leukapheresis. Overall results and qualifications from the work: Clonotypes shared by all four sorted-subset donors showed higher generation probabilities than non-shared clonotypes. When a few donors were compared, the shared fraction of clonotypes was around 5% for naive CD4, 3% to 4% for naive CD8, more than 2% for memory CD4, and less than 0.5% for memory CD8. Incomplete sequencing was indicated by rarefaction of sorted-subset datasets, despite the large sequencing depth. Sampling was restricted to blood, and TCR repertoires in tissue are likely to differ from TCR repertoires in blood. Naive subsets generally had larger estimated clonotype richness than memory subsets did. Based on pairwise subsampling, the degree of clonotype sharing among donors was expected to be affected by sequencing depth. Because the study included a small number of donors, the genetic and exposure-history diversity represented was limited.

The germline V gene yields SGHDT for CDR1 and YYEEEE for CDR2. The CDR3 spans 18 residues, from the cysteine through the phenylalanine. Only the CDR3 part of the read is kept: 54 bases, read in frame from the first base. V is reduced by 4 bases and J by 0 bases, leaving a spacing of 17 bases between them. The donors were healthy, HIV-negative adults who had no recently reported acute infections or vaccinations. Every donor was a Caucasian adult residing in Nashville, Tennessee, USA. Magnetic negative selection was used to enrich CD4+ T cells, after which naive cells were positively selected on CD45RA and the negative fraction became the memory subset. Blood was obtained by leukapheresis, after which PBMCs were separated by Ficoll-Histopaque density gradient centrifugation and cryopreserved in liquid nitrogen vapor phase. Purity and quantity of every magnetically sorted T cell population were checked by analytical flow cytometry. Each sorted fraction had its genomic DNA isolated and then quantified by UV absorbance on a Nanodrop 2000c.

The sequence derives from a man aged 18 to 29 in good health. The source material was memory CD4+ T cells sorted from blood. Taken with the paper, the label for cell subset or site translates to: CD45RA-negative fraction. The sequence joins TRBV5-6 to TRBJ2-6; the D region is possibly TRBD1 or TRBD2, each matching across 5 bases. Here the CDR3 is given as CASSRPGTASSGANVLTF. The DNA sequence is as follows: TGTGCCAGCAGCCGCCCCGGGACCGCTAGCTCTGGGGCCAACGTCCTGACTTTC.